This record concerns one T cell receptor beta chain sequence. Its antigen is still unknown. These data are taken from a study of OX40 agonist ivuxolimab in advanced cancers. Study as a whole: A male proportion of about 80% was recorded, with mean age approximately 56 years and range 23 to 79. Study-wide findings and caveats: More expanded clones were seen, on average, in CD8+ T cells than in CD4+.

Sequenced by immunoSEQ multiplex PCR; TCRdb stores in-frame clones only, minus some. The repertoire holds 80,000 to 100,000 clones, with roughly 88% as singletons. The trim removed 3 bases at V and 2 bases at J, leaving 2 bases unmatched. The length of the CDR3 is 14 residues. Per germline, CDR1 SGHNT and CDR2 YYREEE (reference sequence). The rearrangement links TRBV5-4 to TRBJ2-7; 10 bases are shared with TRBD2. This TCR was recovered from an adult with an advanced solid tumor such as melanoma, head and neck, liver or kidney cancer. The starting material was CD4+ or CD8+ T cells sorted from blood, obtained in a trial of the OX40 agonist ivuxolimab. The CDR3 loop reads CASSSLAGAYEQYF. CDR3 DNA: TGTGCCAGCAGCTCTCTAGCGGGAGCCTACGAGCAGTACTTC.